Detailed here is one TCR beta chain. This clonotype was detected a few times. Its antigen remains undetermined. The input lacks base qualities; no much larger clone sits a single base away. This sample was taken from a study of blood T cells in healthy people across ages (dated by TCRdb to about 2015). Concerning the study at large: In model experiments, template switching captured roughly one uniquely barcoded TCR beta cDNA molecule for every two T cells. Age-related changes in TCR beta repertoire diversity were measured in the study by deep sequencing normalized with unique cDNA molecular identifiers. The donors were split into four age groups: young (average about 15 years), middle-aged (over 35), aged (over 55) and long-lived (more than 80). Donors of different ages were randomly distributed across sequencing lanes to avoid experimental bias. Two additional independent replicas of 1 million unique cDNA reads from the same blood draw were analyzed for two donors (one aged 18 to 30 and one aged 80 or older).

What the research found in general, with its limitations: Observed TCR beta diversity correlated strongly with the percentage of naive T cells measured by flow cytometry. Estimates of total diversity based on one million sequenced T cells were regarded as lower bounds and as underestimates. Because donor CMV infection status was unknown, age-related changes in expanded clonotypes were potentially confounded. Conclusive comparison of naive and antigen-experienced compartments was prevented by the profiling of bulk unsorted PBMCs. Compared with the aged group, more naive CD4+ T cells, fewer expanded clones and increased TCR diversity were shown by the long-lived group, suggesting age selection. Observed TCR beta diversity per million T cells fell roughly linearly with age, and a significant reduction was already apparent by age roughly 40.

Library preparation used 5' RACE. The reads were generated on an Illumina HiSeq 2500. A second 7 to 11 cycle PCR used a sample-barcoded 5' primer and a J-beta primer mix. A unique molecular identifier was introduced onto each TCR beta cDNA molecule by a template-switch 5' adaptor carrying 12 random nucleotides. Each sample yielded at least 3 million CDR3-containing paired-end reads. First-strand cDNA synthesis was performed from all RNA using the Mint cDNA synthesis kit, with priming by a TRBC-specific oligonucleotide. Following uracil-DNA glycosylase treatment, all cDNA underwent a first 18-cycle PCR with the universal primers M1SS and BC2_uni_R. In the source study's methods: Each sample was normalized by randomly selecting 1 million high-quality reads, each carrying a distinct molecular identifier. Reads with shared molecular identifiers were discarded instead of being binned into consensus sequences. CDR3 identification, clonotype clustering and error correction used MiTCR with a Q25 quality threshold and the strictest error-elimination algorithm. A nonparametric unseen species model with Euler transformation was used to estimate a lower bound on total TCR beta diversity. The public reads were quality trimmed at Q25 with fastp and then assembled into clones with MiXCR by TCRdb, keeping productive beta chains. Each entry merges the rows of one CDR3 protein and shows their most common DNA and genes. The V and J calls were determined by TCRdb, not by the authors. The sample contains hundreds of thousands of distinct CDR3 sequences, roughly 44% of them found a single time. The ten most abundant clones make up about a fifth of the sample.

The 39 donors, aged 6 to 90 years, were systemically healthy Caucasian individuals from Russia. About 9.1 milliliters of peripheral blood were collected from each donor into EDTA-treated Vacutainer tubes. Ficoll-Paque density-gradient centrifugation was used to isolate PBMCs, with at least 6 million obtained per sample. Trizol reagent was used to extract total RNA from the PBMCs, yielding at least 5.5 micrograms per sample. The percentages of naive CD45RAhigh/CD27high T cells were determined by flow cytometry on a PBMC aliquot from every donor. The sequencing sample was made of blood. This TCR was recovered from a man aged 55 to 70 in good health.

This receptor has the CDR3 CASSSDGHRSREEQFF. The DNA is as follows: TGTGCCAGCAGCTCCGACGGCCACAGGAGCCGTGAGGAGCAGTTCTTC. The chain was built from TRBV7-9 and TRBJ2-1; the D gene is perhaps TRBD1, from 5 matching bases. From a lookup of the germline V gene (reference sequence), CDR1 and CDR2 are SEHNR and FQNEAQ. Its CDR3 holds 16 amino acids, cysteine through phenylalanine. Only the CDR3 part of the read is kept: 48 bases, read in frame from the first base. Trimming at the junction amounts to 4 bases on V and 10 bases on J, and the germline ends lie 23 bases apart.